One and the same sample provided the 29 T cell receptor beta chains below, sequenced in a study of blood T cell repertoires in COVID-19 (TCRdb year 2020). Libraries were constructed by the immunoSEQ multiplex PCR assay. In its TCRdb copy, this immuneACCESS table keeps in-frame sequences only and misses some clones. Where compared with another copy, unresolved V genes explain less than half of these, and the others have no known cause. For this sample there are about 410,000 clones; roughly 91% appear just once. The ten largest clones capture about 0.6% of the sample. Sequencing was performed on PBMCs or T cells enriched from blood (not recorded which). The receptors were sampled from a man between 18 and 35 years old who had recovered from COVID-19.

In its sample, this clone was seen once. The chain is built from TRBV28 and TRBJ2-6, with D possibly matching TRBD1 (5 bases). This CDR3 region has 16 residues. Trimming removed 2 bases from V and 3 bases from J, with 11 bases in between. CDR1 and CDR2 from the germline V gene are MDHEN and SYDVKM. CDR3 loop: CASSLVGAFGANVLTF. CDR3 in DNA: TGTGCCAGCAGTTTAGTTGGGGCCTTTGGGGCCAACGTCCTGACTTTC.

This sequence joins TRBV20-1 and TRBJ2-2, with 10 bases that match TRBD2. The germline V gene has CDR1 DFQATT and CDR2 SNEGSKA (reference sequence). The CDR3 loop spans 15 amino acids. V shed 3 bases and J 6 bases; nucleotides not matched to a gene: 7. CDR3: CSASNSGGPSGELFF. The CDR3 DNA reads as TGCAGTGCTAGTAATAGCGGGGGGCCGTCCGGGGAGCTGTTTTTT.

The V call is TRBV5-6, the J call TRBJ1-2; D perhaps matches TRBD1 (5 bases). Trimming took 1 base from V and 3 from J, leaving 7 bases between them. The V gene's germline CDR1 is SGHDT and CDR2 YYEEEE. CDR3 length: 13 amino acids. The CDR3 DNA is TGTGCCAGCAGCTTGATAGGGGACTATGGCTACACCTTC. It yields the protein CASSLIGDYGYTF.

This CDR3 is CASSTGTGLGSPLHF. The CDR3 DNA is TGTGCCAGTAGTACAGGGACAGGGCTCGGTTCACCCCTCCACTTT. V gene TRBV19 combines with J gene TRBJ1-6; 9 positions match TRBD1. V trimming: 4 bases; J trimming: 9 bases; junction bases outside the gene matches: 7. Germline values: CDR1 LNHDA, CDR2 SQIVND (reference sequence). The CDR3 spans 15 residues. Together with reference TRBV19 and TRBJ1-6, the CDR3 gives the full variable domain: DGGITQSPKYLFRKEGQNVTLSCEQNLNHDAMYWYRQDPGQGLRLIYYSQIVNDFQKGDIAEGYSVSREKKESFPLTVTSAQKNPTAFYLCASSTGTGLGSPLHFGNGTRLTVT.

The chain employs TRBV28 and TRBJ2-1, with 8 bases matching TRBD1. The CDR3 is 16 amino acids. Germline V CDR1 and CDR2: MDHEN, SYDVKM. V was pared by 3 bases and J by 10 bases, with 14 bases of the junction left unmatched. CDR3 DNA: TGTGCCAGCAGTTTTTCGGGGACAGGTCGTGGGTCCGAGCAGTTCTTC. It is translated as CASSFSGTGRGSEQFF.

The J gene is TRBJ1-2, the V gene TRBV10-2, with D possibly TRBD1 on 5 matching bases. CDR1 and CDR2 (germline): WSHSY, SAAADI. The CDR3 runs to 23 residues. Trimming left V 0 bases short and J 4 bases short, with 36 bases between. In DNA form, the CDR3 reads TGCGCCAGCAGTGAGTCGCAGGGTCTCATATGGTACCCCCATTTGGAGCTCATCTATGGCTACACCTTC. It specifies CASSESQGLIWYPHLELIYGYTF.

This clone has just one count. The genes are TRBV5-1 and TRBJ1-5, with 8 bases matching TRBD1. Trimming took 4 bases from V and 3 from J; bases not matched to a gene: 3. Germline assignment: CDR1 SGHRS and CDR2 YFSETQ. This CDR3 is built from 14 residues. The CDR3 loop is CASSQGQANQPQHF. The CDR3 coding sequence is TGCGCCAGCAGCCAGGGACAGGCCAATCAGCCCCAGCATTTT. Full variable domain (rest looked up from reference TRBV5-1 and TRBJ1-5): KAGVTQTPRYLIKTRGQQVTLSCSPISGHRSVSWYQQTPGQGLQFLFEYFSETQRNKGNFPGRFSGRQFSNSRSEMNVSTLELGDSALYLCASSQGQANQPQHFGDGTRLSIL.

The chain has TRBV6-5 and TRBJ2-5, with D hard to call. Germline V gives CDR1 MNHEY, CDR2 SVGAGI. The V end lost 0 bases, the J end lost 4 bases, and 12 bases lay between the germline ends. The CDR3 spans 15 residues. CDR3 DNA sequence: TGTGCCAGCAGTTACTCGAGCTTCGAGTTAGAGACCCAGTACTTC. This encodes CASSYSSFELETQYF.

This CDR3 is CATSRSDSGTYNEQFF. In DNA form, the CDR3 reads TGTGCCACCAGCAGATCGGATAGCGGAACCTACAATGAGCAGTTCTTC. The chain recombines TRBV15 with TRBJ2-1; weak D call: TRBD2 (6 bases). V dropped 2 bases and J dropped 2 bases, with 13 bases sitting between them. The CDR3 loop spans 16 amino acids. CDR1 LNHNV and CDR2 YYDKDF come from the germline V gene (reference sequence). The full variable domain, with the rest looked up from reference TRBV15 and TRBJ2-1, is DAMVIQNPRYQVTQFGKPVTLSCSQTLNHNVMYWYQQKSSQAPKLLFHYYDKDFNNEADTPDNFQSRRPNTSFCFLDIRSPGLGDTAMYLCATSRSDSGTYNEQFFGPGTRLTVL.

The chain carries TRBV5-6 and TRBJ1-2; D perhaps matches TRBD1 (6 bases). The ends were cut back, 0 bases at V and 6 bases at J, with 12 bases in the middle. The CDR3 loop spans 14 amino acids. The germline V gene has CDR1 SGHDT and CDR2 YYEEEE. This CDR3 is CASSLEGWTDGYTF. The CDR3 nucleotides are TGTGCCAGCAGCTTGGAGGGGTGGACAGATGGCTACACCTTC.

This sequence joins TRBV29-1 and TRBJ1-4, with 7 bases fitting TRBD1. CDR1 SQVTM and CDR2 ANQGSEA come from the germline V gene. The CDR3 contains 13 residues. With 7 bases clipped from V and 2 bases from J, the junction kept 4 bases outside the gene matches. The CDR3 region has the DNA TGCAGCGCTCGGGACAGCACTAATGAAAAACTGTTTTTT. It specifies CSARDSTNEKLFF.

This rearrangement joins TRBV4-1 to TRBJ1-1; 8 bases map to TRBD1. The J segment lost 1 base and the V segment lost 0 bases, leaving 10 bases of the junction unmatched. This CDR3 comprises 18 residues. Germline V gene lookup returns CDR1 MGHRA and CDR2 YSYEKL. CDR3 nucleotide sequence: TGCGCCAGCAGCCAAGATGCCCAAGACAGGGGCCGGAACACTGAAGCTTTCTTT. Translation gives CASSQDAQDRGRNTEAFF.

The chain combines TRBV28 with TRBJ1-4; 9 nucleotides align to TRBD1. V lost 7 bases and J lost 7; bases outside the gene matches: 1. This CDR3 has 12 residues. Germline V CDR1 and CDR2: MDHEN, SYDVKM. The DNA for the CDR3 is TGTGCCAGCAACAGGGGGCTTGAAAAACTGTTTTTT. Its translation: CASNRGLEKLFF.

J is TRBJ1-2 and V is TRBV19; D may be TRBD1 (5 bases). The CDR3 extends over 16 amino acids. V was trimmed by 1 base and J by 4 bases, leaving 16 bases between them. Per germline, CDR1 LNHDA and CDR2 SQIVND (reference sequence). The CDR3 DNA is TGTGCCAGTAGTATAGGCCCTCGACAGCCACTCTATGGCTACACCTTC. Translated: CASSIGPRQPLYGYTF.

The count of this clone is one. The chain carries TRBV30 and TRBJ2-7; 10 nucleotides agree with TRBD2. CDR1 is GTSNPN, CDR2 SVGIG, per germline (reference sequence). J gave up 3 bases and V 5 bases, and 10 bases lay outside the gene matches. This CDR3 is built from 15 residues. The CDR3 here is CAWEPGLADYYEQYF. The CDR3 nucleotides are TGTGCCTGGGAACCTGGACTAGCGGATTACTACGAGCAGTACTTC.

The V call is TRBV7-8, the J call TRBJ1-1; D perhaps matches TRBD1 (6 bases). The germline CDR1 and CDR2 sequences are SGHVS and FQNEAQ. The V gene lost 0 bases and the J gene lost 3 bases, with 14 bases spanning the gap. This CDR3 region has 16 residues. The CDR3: CASSLALRGAYTEAFF. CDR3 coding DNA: TGTGCCAGCAGCTTAGCGCTTCGGGGGGCGTACACTGAAGCTTTCTTT.

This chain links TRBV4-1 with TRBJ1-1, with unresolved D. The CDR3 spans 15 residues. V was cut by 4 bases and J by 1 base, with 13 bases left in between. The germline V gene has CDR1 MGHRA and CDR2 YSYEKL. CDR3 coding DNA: TGCGCCAGCAGCCTCTCCGAGGCTTCGAACACTGAAGCTTTCTTT. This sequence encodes CASSLSEASNTEAFF.

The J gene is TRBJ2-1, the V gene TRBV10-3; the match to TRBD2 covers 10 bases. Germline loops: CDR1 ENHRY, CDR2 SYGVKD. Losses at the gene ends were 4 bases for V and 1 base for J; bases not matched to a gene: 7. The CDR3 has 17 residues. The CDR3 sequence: CAISGLAGVRSYNEQFF. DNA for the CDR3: TGTGCCATCAGTGGTCTAGCGGGAGTACGGTCCTACAATGAGCAGTTCTTC.

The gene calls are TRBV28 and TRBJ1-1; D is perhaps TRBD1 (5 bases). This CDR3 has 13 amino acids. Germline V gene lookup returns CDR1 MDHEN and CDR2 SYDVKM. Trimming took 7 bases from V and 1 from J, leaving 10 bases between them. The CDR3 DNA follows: TGTGCCAGCATATCCGGGGGGAACACTGAAGCTTTCTTT. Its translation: CASISGGNTEAFF. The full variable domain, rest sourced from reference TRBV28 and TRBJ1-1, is DVKVTQSSRYLVKRTGEKVFLECVQDMDHENMFWYRQDPGLGLRLIYFSYDVKMKEKGDIPEGYSVSREKKERFSLILESASTNQTSMYLCASISGGNTEAFFGQGTRLTVV.

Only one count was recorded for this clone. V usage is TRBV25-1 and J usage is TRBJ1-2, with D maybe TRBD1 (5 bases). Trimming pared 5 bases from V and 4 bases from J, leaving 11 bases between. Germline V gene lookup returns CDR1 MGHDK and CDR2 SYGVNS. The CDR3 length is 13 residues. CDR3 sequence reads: CASSNDRTYGYTF. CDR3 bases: TGTGCCAGCAGTAATGACAGAACCTATGGCTACACCTTC.

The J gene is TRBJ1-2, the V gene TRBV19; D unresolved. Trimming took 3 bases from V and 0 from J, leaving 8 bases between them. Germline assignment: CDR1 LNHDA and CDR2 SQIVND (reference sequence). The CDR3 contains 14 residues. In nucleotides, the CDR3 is TGTGCCAGTAGTATTGGAGTTCCTAACTATGGCTACACCTTC. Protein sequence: CASSIGVPNYGYTF.

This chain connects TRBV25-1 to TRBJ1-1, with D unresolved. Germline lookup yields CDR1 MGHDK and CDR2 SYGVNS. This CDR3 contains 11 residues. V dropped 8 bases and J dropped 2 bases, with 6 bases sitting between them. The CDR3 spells CASRSNTEAFF. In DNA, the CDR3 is TGTGCCAGCCGTTCTAACACTGAAGCTTTCTTT.

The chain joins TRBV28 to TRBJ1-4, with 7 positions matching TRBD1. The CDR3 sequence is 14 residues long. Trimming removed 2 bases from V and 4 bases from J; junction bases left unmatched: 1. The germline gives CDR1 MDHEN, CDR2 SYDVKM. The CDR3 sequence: CASSLAGGNEKLFF. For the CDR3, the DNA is TGTGCCAGCAGTTTAGCAGGGGGTAATGAAAAACTGTTTTTT.

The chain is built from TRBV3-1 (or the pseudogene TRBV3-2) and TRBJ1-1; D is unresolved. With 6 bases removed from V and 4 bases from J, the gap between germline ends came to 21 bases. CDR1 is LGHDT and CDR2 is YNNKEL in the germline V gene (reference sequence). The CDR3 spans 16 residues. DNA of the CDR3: TGTGCCAGCAGTCATTTCACCGGGAGGTGGGGCACTGAAGCTTTCTTT. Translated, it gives CASSHFTGRWGTEAFF.

CDR3 protein: CASSSREGSEAFF. In nucleotides, the CDR3 is TGTGCCAGCAGCTCCCGGGAGGGCTCTGAAGCTTTCTTT. The chain links TRBV7-8 to TRBJ1-1; D is ambiguous. Trimming pared 4 bases from V and 6 bases from J, leaving 12 bases between. The V gene's germline CDR1 is SGHVS and CDR2 FQNEAQ. The CDR3 sequence is 13 residues long.

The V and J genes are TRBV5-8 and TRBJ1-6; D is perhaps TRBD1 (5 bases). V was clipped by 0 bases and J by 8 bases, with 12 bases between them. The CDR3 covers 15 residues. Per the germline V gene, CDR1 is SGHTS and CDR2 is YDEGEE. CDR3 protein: CASSLVKQDHSPLHF. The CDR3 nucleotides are TGTGCCAGCAGCTTGGTAAAACAGGATCATTCACCCCTCCACTTT.

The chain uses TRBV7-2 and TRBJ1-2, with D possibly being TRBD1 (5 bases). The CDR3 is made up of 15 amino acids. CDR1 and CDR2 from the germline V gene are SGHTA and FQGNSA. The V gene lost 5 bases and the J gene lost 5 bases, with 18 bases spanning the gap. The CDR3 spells CASSPGGAKEYGYTF. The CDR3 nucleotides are TGTGCCAGCAGCCCAGGCGGGGCCAAGGAGTATGGCTACACCTTC. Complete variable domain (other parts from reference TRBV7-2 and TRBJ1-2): GAGVSQSPSNKVTEKGKDVELRCDPISGHTALYWYRQSLGQGLEFLIYFQGNSAPDKSGLPSDRFSAERTGGSVSTLTIQRTQQEDSAVYLCASSPGGAKEYGYTFGSGTRLTVV.

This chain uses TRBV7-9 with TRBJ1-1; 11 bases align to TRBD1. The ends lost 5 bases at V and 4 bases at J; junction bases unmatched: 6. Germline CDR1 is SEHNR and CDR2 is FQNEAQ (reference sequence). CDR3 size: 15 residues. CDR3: CASSARDRGSTEAFF. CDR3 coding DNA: TGTGCCAGCAGCGCACGGGACAGGGGGAGCACTGAAGCTTTCTTT.

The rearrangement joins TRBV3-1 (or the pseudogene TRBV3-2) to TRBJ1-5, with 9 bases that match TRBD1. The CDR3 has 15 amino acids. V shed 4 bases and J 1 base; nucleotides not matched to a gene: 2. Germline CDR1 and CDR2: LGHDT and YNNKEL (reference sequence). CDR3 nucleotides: TGTGCCAGCAGCCTAGGGACAGGGAGCAATCAGCCCCAGCATTTT. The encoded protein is CASSLGTGSNQPQHF.